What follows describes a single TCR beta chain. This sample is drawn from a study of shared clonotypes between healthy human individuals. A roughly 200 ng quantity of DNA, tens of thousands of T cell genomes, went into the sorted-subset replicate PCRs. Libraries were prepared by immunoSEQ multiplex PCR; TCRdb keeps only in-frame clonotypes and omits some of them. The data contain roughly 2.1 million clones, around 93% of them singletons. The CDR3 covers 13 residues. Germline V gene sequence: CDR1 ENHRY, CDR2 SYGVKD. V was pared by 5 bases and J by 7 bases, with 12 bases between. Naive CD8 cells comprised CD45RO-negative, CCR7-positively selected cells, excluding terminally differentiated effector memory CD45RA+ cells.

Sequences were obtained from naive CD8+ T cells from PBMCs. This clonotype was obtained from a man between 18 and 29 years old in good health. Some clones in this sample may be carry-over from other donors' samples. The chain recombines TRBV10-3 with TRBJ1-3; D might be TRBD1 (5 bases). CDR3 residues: CAISTPDINTIYF. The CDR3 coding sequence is TGTGCCATCAGTACCCCGGACATCAACACCATATATTTT.